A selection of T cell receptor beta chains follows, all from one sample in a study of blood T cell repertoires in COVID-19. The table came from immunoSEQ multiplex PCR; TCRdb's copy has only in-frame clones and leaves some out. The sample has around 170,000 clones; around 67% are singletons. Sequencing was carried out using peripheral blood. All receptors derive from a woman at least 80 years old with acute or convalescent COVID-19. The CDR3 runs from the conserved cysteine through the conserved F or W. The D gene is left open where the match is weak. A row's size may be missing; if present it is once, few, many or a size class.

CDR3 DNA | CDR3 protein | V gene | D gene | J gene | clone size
TGTGCCAGCAGTTCCGGACTGAATCTACTCGGGTACTTC | CASSSGLNLLGYF | TRBV6-2/TRBV6-3 | NA | TRBJ2-7 | few
TGTGCCAGCGTCCAGGACAGCGCTAACTATGGCTACACCTTC | CASVQDSANYGYTF | TRBV2 | NA | TRBJ1-2 | few
TGTGCCTGGAGTATTGGCCTAGCGGGAGCTGGGGCCAACGTCCTGACTTTC | CAWSIGLAGAGANVLTF | TRBV30 | TRBD2 | TRBJ2-6 | few
TGCGCCAGCAGCCAAGAAGCAGGGGCGAGTCCCTACGAGCAGTACTTC | CASSQEAGASPYEQYF | TRBV4-1 | NA | TRBJ2-7 | NA
TGTGCCAGCAGCCTCACCGGGACAGGGCTGTACGAGCAGTACTTC | CASSLTGTGLYEQYF | TRBV2 | TRBD1 | TRBJ2-7 | NA
TGTGCCAGCAGTTTATGGGGGACATACGAGCAGTACTTC | CASSLWGTYEQYF | TRBV12-3/TRBV12-4 | NA | TRBJ2-7 | NA
TGCGCCAGCAGCCCCCTCATCGCCGGGTCCTCATCTGGGGCCAACGTCCTGACTTTC | CASSPLIAGSSSGANVLTF | TRBV4-3 | NA | TRBJ2-6 | once
TGTGCCAGCAGCTTCCAGGGCGTGACAGATACGCAGTATTTT | CASSFQGVTDTQYF | TRBV5-4 | NA | TRBJ2-3 | NA
TGTGCCAGCAGTTCGCCACAGACAGGATATGGCTACACCTTC | CASSSPQTGYGYTF | TRBV2 | NA | TRBJ1-2 | NA
TGTGCCAGCAGCTCGAGCGCGGGAGTTGAGGCGCACGGGCAGTACTTC | CASSSSAGVEAHGQYF | TRBV7-2 | TRBD2 | TRBJ2-7 | few
TGTGCCAGCAGTTTGAGGTACGAGCAGTACTTC | CASSLRYEQYF | TRBV28 | NA | TRBJ2-7 | once
TGTGCCAGCAGCTTGTTACTAGACTCCTACAATGAGCAGTTCTTC | CASSLLLDSYNEQFF | TRBV5-4 | NA | TRBJ2-1 | few
TGTGCCAGCAGCTTACAGGGGTTTTCTTCACCCCTCCACTTT | CASSLQGFSSPLHF | TRBV5-4 | TRBD1 | TRBJ1-6 | NA
TGTGCCAGCGCAATGAAGGGGCCTTCAGATACGCAGTATTTT | CASAMKGPSDTQYF | TRBV27 | NA | TRBJ2-3 | NA
TGTGCCAGCAGGAGGGACAGGGGTTCTGAAGCTTTCTTT | CASRRDRGSEAFF | TRBV6-5 | TRBD1 | TRBJ1-1 | NA
TGTGCCAGCACCCGGATGGACAGCGCCATGAGGAACGAGCAGTACTTC | CASTRMDSAMRNEQYF | TRBV27 | NA | TRBJ2-7 | NA
TGTGCCAGCAGTGAAGGGTCCGGGACAGGGTACTACGAGCAGTACTTC | CASSEGSGTGYYEQYF | TRBV2 | TRBD1 | TRBJ2-7 | NA
TGTGCCAGCAGCTTAGCTGCGACAGGCAATCAGCCCCAGCATTTT | CASSLAATGNQPQHF | TRBV7-2 | NA | TRBJ1-5 | NA
TGTGCCAGCAGAGCGTCGGACAGGCAAGAGACCCAGTACTTC | CASRASDRQETQYF | TRBV6-5 | TRBD1 | TRBJ2-5 | few
TGTGCCAGCAAAACCGGGACTTTGGAGACCGGGGAGCTGTTTTTT | CASKTGTLETGELFF | TRBV5-4 | NA | TRBJ2-2 | NA
TGTGCCAGCAGCGGGGGTGGACTAGAAGCCCACTACGAGCAGTACTTC | CASSGGGLEAHYEQYF | TRBV5-4 | TRBD2 | TRBJ2-7 | NA
TGTGCCAGCAGCTTGGGAGCGGCGCAGTTCTTC | CASSLGAAQFF | TRBV5-6 | NA | TRBJ2-1 | NA
TGTGCCAGCAACGGGGGAGGGCCACATGAGCAGTTCTTC | CASNGGGPHEQFF | TRBV2 | TRBD2 | TRBJ2-1 | NA
TGTGCCAGCAGCTACGACAGGGGGCACGAGCAGTACTTC | CASSYDRGHEQYF | TRBV7-3 | TRBD1 | TRBJ2-7 | NA
TGTGCCAGTAACAGGGAATATCAGCCCCAGCATTTT | CASNREYQPQHF | TRBV19 | NA | TRBJ1-5 | NA
TGTGCCACCGCTGCTGGTACTAGCGTCTCTTACGAGCAGTACTTC | CATAAGTSVSYEQYF | TRBV28 | TRBD2 | TRBJ2-7 | few
TGTGCCAGCAGTGAGGCAGCCTACAATGAGCAGTTCTTC | CASSEAAYNEQFF | TRBV6-1 | NA | TRBJ2-1 | NA
TGTGCCACCAGCAGAGATCTGGGCAGGGCAGACACTGAAGCTTTCTTT | CATSRDLGRADTEAFF | TRBV15 | NA | TRBJ1-1 | few
TGCGCCAGCACCTCCACTGATAGCAATCAGCCCCAGCATTTT | CASTSTDSNQPQHF | TRBV10-2 | NA | TRBJ1-5 | NA
TGTGCCAGCAGGCCCGAGCTACAGGGGAACATTCAGTACTTC | CASRPELQGNIQYF | TRBV6-5 | TRBD1 | TRBJ2-4 | NA
TGTGCCAGCAGTAGAAGCCAGGGGGGCTATGGCTACACCTTC | CASSRSQGGYGYTF | TRBV6-2/TRBV6-3 | TRBD1 | TRBJ1-2 | NA
TGTGCCAGCACCGCCCTCTTTAAGGGGGGGACTAATGAAAAACTGTTTTTT | CASTALFKGGTNEKLFF | TRBV6-4 | NA | TRBJ1-4 | few
TGTGCCAGCAGCTTGTCAGGGGGCTTGGCCGGGGAGCTGTTTTTT | CASSLSGGLAGELFF | TRBV11-3 | TRBD1 | TRBJ2-2 | NA
TGCGCCAGCAGCTTTGGGCCCCCCACAGATACGCAGTATTTT | CASSFGPPTDTQYF | TRBV5-1 | NA | TRBJ2-3 | NA
TGTGCCAGCAGTTTAGCACAGCCCAATTCACCCCTCCACTTT | CASSLAQPNSPLHF | TRBV28 | NA | TRBJ1-6 | NA
TGCGCCAGCAGCTTGGGATCGTCTAGCGGTACAGATACGCAGTATTTT | CASSLGSSSGTDTQYF | TRBV5-1 | TRBD2 | TRBJ2-3 | NA